The TCR beta chain under discussion was sequenced for a study of blood T cell repertoires in COVID-19. Across the study: Samples came from the United States, Italy and Spain, spanning acute and convalescent COVID-19. From T cells, B-cell-depleted T cells, or PBMCs came the material, which was cDNA or gDNA.

Before they entered the study, exposed participants had met a COVID-19 case within 2 weeks. As handled by the study authors: Amplification of reference gene primers was used by the study to estimate nucleated cell counts. Data came from immunoSEQ multiplex PCR; TCRdb stores just in-frame clones and leaves some out. V, J and clone size are those of that table, while D and trimming were read from the DNA. The sample comprises hundreds of thousands of clones, 83% of which are singletons, and about 4.8% rests with the top ten. The V gene lost 6 bases and the J gene lost 2 bases, with 9 bases spanning the gap. This CDR3 has 13 amino acids.

V usage is TRBV12-3 or TRBV12-4 and J usage is TRBJ2-3; possible D gene TRBD2, 6 bases. Sequenced sample: PBMCs or T cells enriched from blood (not recorded which). The TCR comes from a woman aged 50 to 60 who had been exposed to COVID-19. This CDR3 reads CASRTGVTDTQYF. In DNA form, the CDR3 reads TGTGCCAGCAGAACGGGGGTCACAGATACGCAGTATTTT.